The 15 T cell receptor beta chains given below trace back to one sample, sequenced in a study of shared T cell receptors in the human thymus. The method was immunoSEQ multiplex PCR; TCRdb's version includes in-frame clones alone and lacks a portion of them. The data hold approximately 400,000 clones, with 85% to 95% observed a single time. The sequenced sample consisted of thymocytes. These receptors were obtained from a human donor.

V usage is TRBV19 and J usage is TRBJ1-2; 7 bases map to TRBD1. This CDR3 is built from 15 residues. The junction had 8 bases not matched to a gene; V was cut back by 2 bases and J by 5 bases. Per the germline V gene, CDR1 is LNHDA and CDR2 is SQIVND (reference sequence). CDR3 bases: TGTGCCAGTAGTATATCGGACAGGCAATTGTATGGCTACACCTTC. Translation gives CASSISDRQLYGYTF.

This sequence joins TRBV5-6 and TRBJ1-4; 7 positions match TRBD1. The J segment lost 4 bases and the V segment lost 4 bases, leaving 10 bases of the junction unmatched. Germline assignment: CDR1 SGHDT and CDR2 YYEEEE. The CDR3 is made up of 16 amino acids. The CDR3 sequence: CASSTTQGLYNEKLFF. The CDR3 DNA sequence: TGTGCCAGCAGCACTACACAGGGGCTCTATAATGAAAAACTGTTTTTT.

The chain carries TRBV5-6 and TRBJ1-5; no reliable D call. This CDR3 region has 13 residues. Germline V CDR1 and CDR2: SGHDT, YYEEEE. The V gene lost 0 bases and the J gene lost 4 bases, with 5 bases spanning the gap. The CDR3 nucleotides read TGTGCCAGCAGCTTGGCAGTAAATCAGCCCCAGCATTTT. It encodes CASSLAVNQPQHF. Full variable domain (outside the CDR3, taken from reference TRBV5-6 and TRBJ1-5): DAGVTQSPTHLIKTRGQQVTLRCSPKSGHDTVSWYQQALGQGPQFIFQYYEEEERQRGNFPDRFSGHQFPNYSSELNVNALLLGDSALYLCASSLAVNQPQHFGDGTRLSIL.

V gene TRBV7-2 combines with J gene TRBJ2-3, with 9 bases matching TRBD2. CDR1 and CDR2 from the germline V gene are SGHTA and FQGNSA. After removal of 0 bases from V and 4 bases from J, the junction contained 5 bases not matched to a gene. This CDR3 comprises 16 residues. The CDR3 loop is CASSLAPQRGADTQYF. CDR3 coding DNA: TGTGCCAGCAGCTTAGCCCCACAGCGGGGGGCAGATACGCAGTATTTT.

V usage is TRBV28 and J usage is TRBJ2-4, with no clear D. Germline values: CDR1 MDHEN, CDR2 SYDVKM. This CDR3 spans 16 amino acids. V was cut by 5 bases and J by 1 base, with 15 bases left in between. The CDR3 nucleotides are TGTGCCAGCAGTGGCCAGCTGGGGTACGCCAAAAACATTCAGTACTTC. It encodes CASSGQLGYAKNIQYF. Filled out from reference TRBV28 and TRBJ2-4, the complete variable domain reads DVKVTQSSRYLVKRTGEKVFLECVQDMDHENMFWYRQDPGLGLRLIYFSYDVKMKEKGDIPEGYSVSREKKERFSLILESASTNQTSMYLCASSGQLGYAKNIQYFGAGTRLSVL.

This clone was observed a single time. The rearrangement uses TRBV27 and TRBJ2-1; tentative D call: TRBD2 (5 bases). CDR3 length: 14 residues. V gave up 5 bases and J gave up 0 bases, with 8 bases separating them. Germline V gene data show CDR1 as MNHEY and CDR2 as SMNVEV (reference sequence). The chain's CDR3 is CASSRGVSYNEQFF. The CDR3 nucleotides are TGTGCCAGCAGTCGGGGAGTCTCCTACAATGAGCAGTTCTTC.

This clone was counted a single time. This chain links TRBV4-3 with TRBJ2-2; 7 bases align to TRBD2. V trimming: 4 bases; J trimming: 0 bases; junction bases outside the gene matches: 5. Germline values: CDR1 LGHNA, CDR2 YSLEER. The length of the CDR3 is 16 residues. The CDR3 DNA follows: TGCGCCAGCAGCCCCGCTAGCGGTCCGAACACCGGGGAGCTGTTTTTT. Amino acid sequence: CASSPASGPNTGELFF.

The rearrangement uses TRBV7-9 and TRBJ2-2; 8 nucleotides agree with TRBD1. The germline CDR1 and CDR2 sequences are SEHNR and FQNEAQ (reference sequence). This CDR3 has 19 residues. Losses at the gene ends were 5 bases for V and 2 bases for J; bases not matched to a gene: 16. The CDR3 nucleotides are TGTGCCAGCAGCCCTGGGGGACAGGCGAGAAGGGCCAACACCGGGGAGCTGTTTTTT. Translating gives CASSPGGQARRANTGELFF.

J is TRBJ2-7 and V is TRBV6-5; D remains unclear. The germline gives CDR1 MNHEY, CDR2 SVGAGI. The CDR3 length is 12 residues. The V gene lost 10 bases and the J gene lost 3 bases, with 13 bases spanning the gap. This chain's CDR3 is CATLTRSYEQYF. Written as DNA, the CDR3 is TGTGCCACCTTAACACGGAGCTACGAGCAGTACTTC.

The chain uses TRBV5-8 and TRBJ1-1; D is unclear. The length of the CDR3 is 13 residues. V lost 4 bases and J lost 4, with 11 bases in between. The germline V gene has CDR1 SGHTS and CDR2 YDEGEE. CDR3 sequence: CASSPARGTEAFF. CDR3 nucleotides: TGTGCCAGCAGCCCAGCCCGGGGCACTGAAGCTTTCTTT.

The chain is built from TRBV28 and TRBJ2-1; D call uncertain. CDR3 length: 10 amino acids. In germline, CDR1 is MDHEN, CDR2 SYDVKM. Trimming left V 5 bases short and J 10 bases short, with 6 bases between. Here the CDR3 DNA reads TGTGCCAGCAGTGTTGTCGAGCAGTTCTTC. Residues: CASSVVEQFF. The whole variable domain, filled in from reference TRBV28 and TRBJ2-1, reads DVKVTQSSRYLVKRTGEKVFLECVQDMDHENMFWYRQDPGLGLRLIYFSYDVKMKEKGDIPEGYSVSREKKERFSLILESASTNQTSMYLCASSVVEQFFGPGTRLTVL.

The gene calls are TRBV7-2 and TRBJ2-3, with D possibly TRBD2 on 5 matching bases. Trimming shortened V by 3 bases and J by 2 bases, and 9 bases separated the two germline ends. From germline, CDR1 is SGHTA and CDR2 FQGNSA. The CDR3 is made up of 14 amino acids. CDR3 region: CASSFRTHTDTQYF. The CDR3 region has the DNA TGTGCCAGCAGCTTCCGGACTCACACAGATACGCAGTATTTT.

The chain joins TRBV7-2 to TRBJ2-2; TRBD1 might be the D (5 bases). The CDR3 loop spans 14 amino acids. Trimming took off 5 bases at V and 2 bases at J, with 9 bases between the two ends. CDR1 and CDR2 (germline): SGHTA, FQGNSA. CDR3 DNA sequence: TGTGCCAGCAGCCCCGACAGTAACACCGGGGAGCTGTTTTTT. As protein: CASSPDSNTGELFF.

J is TRBJ1-5 and V is TRBV4-1; TRBD1 matches 9 bases. V shed 6 bases, J shed 5 bases, and the junction held 8 bases outside the gene matches. This CDR3 region has 15 residues. Germline V lookup: CDR1 MGHRA, CDR2 YSYEKL. CDR3 nucleotides: TGCGCCAGCAGTACCACAGGGGGCCCAGATCAGCCCCAGCATTTT. This encodes CASSTTGGPDQPQHF.

The chain recombines TRBV10-3 with TRBJ1-2, with D hard to call. The CDR3 is 14 residues long. The germline V gene has CDR1 ENHRY and CDR2 SYGVKD. V shed 4 bases and J shed 6 bases, with 15 bases lying between them. The CDR3 is CAISGVLGGDGYTF. The CDR3 nucleotides read TGTGCCATCAGTGGGGTTTTGGGCGGGGATGGCTACACCTTC.